This T cell receptor (beta chain) appears in the sequencing data of a study of shared clonotypes between healthy human individuals. Study-level findings and limits: The study found about 5% of naive CD4 clonotypes shared across a few donors. Depth was large, yet rarefaction showed that sorted-subset sequencing was incomplete. Blood was the sole source, and tissue repertoires probably differ.

The CDR3 runs 16 residues. Germline V CDR1 and CDR2: ENHRY, SYGVKD. With V trimmed by 3 bases and J by 6 bases, 8 bases remained unmatched. Naive CD8 isolation took CD45RO-negative cells positively selected for CCR7 and excluded terminally differentiated effector memory CD45RA+ cells. The sorted-subset replicate PCRs were given around 200 ng DNA, which is approximately 30,000 T cell genomes. Using immunoSEQ multiplex PCR, the repertoire was profiled, and TCRdb retains in-frame clones only, with some absent. The sample lists about 2,200,000 clones, 93% occurring once. As concerns this clone: Its target is unknown.

The sample consisted of naive CD8+ T cells from PBMCs. The chain employs TRBV10-3 and TRBJ2-1, with 10 bases lining up with TRBD1. The source of this sequence is a man between 18 and 29 years old in good health. Some clones in this sample may be carry-over from other donors' samples. The CDR3 sequence is CAISDRTGGLSNEQFF. The CDR3 DNA is TGTGCCATCAGTGATCGGACAGGGGGGTTAAGCAATGAGCAGTTCTTC.